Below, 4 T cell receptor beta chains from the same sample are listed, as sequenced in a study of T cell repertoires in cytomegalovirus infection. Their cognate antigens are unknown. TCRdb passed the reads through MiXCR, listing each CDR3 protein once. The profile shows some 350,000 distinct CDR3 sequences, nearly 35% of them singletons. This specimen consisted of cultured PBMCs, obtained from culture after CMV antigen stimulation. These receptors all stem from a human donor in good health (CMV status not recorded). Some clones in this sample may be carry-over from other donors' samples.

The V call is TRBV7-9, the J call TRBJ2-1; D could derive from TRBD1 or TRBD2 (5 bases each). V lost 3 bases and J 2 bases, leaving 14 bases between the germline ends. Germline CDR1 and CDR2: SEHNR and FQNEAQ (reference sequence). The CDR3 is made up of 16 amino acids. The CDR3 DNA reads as TGTGCCAGCAGCTTTCCGGGGCATATGACCTACAATGAGCAGTTCTTC. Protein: CASSFPGHMTYNEQFF.

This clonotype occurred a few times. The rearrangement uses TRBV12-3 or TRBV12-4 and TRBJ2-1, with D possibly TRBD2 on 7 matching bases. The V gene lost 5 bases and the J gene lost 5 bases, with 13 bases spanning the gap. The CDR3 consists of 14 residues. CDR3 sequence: CASSGGAGDNEQFF. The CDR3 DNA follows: TGTGCCAGCAGTGGGGGGGCAGGAGACAATGAGCAGTTCTTC.

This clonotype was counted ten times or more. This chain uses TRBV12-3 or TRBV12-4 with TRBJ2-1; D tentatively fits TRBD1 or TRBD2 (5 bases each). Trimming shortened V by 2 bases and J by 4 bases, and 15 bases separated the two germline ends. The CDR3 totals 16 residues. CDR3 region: CASSLRAGRDYNEQFF. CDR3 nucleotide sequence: TGTGCCAGCAGTTTAAGGGCAGGGAGAGATTACAATGAGCAGTTCTTC.

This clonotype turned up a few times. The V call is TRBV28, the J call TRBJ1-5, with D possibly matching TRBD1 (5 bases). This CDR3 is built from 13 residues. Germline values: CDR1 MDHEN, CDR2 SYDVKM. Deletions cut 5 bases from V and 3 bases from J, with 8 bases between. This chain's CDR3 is CASSARVNQPQHF. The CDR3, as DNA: TGTGCCAGCAGTGCCAGGGTCAATCAGCCCCAGCATTTT.